This T cell receptor (beta chain) was captured by sequencing in a study of metastatic and nonmetastatic thyroid tumors. Study overall: Repertoire comparison spanned blood and tumor or nodule tissue of malignant and benign thyroid patients. Overall study findings and caveats: Within blood and tumor, benign nodules reportedly had significantly lower TCR beta diversity than malignant thyroid tumors did.

All patients were treatment-naive before thyroid surgery. This clone was seen many times. The target antigen is unknown. This may be a read error, as it is one base from a much larger clone. In the authors' methods: The study took CDR3 differences across clinicopathological groups and made a distant-metastasis classifier for papillary thyroid cancer from them. TCRdb called clones again from the PCR reads with MiXCR. The V and J calls, along with clone size, are taken from TCRdb and not from the paper's own processing. Found here are around 42,000 clones, roughly 12% of them singletons; the top ten hold 9% to 10%. The CDR3 consists of 15 residues. Trimming removed 6 bases from V and 6 bases from J, with 17 bases in between. CDR1 is MNHNS, CDR2 SASEGT, per germline.

Sequencing was performed on blood. The chain recombines TRBV6-1 with TRBJ2-2; D is possibly TRBD1 or TRBD2 (5 bases each). This TCR derives from a male donor with papillary thyroid cancer or a benign thyroid nodule (not recorded which). Some clones in this sample may be carry-over from other donors' samples. This chain's CDR3 is CASSSWGTTPGELFF. CDR3 sequence (DNA): TGTGCCAGCAGCTCTTGGGGGACCACCCCCGGGGAGCTGTTTTTT.